The 26 T cell receptor beta chains in this list originate from one sample, sequenced in a study of blood T cell repertoires in COVID-19. Generated by immunoSEQ multiplex PCR, the TCRdb table keeps only in-frame clones and is missing some. Found here are over 70,000 clones, approximately 89% of them singletons; the top ten hold 6% to 7.5%. Sequences were obtained from peripheral blood. These receptors were collected from an elderly woman with acute or convalescent COVID-19.

The rearrangement links TRBV5-1 to TRBJ2-1; D perhaps matches TRBD2 (5 bases). The V end lost 8 bases, the J end lost 4 bases, and 10 bases lay between the germline ends. Germline V gene lookup returns CDR1 SGHRS and CDR2 YFSETQ. The CDR3 totals 12 residues. The DNA for the CDR3 is TGCGCCAGTTATCGGGATTACAATGAGCAGTTCTTC. It is translated as CASYRDYNEQFF.

This chain connects TRBV10-3 to TRBJ2-5, with D tentatively TRBD1 (5 bases). There are 11 residues in the CDR3. From germline, CDR1 is ENHRY and CDR2 SYGVKD. With 10 bases removed from V and 2 bases from J, the gap between germline ends came to 8 bases. CDR3 sequence reads: CATRQQETQYF. CDR3 in DNA: TGTGCCACACGACAGCAAGAGACCCAGTACTTC.

The chain employs TRBV3-1 (or the pseudogene TRBV3-2) and TRBJ2-3, with 7 bases fitting TRBD2. With V trimmed by 5 bases and J by 2 bases, 13 bases remained unmatched. This CDR3 comprises 17 residues. The germline gives CDR1 LGHDT, CDR2 YNNKEL (reference sequence). The DNA for the CDR3 is TGTGCCAGCAGCGCGTCTCTTGCGGGAGCGTCCACAGATACGCAGTATTTT. Its translation is CASSASLAGASTDTQYF.

The rearrangement uses TRBV27 and TRBJ2-3; D not resolved. Per germline, CDR1 MNHEY and CDR2 SMNVEV (reference sequence). The CDR3 is made up of 14 amino acids. Trimming shortened V by 6 bases and J by 6 bases, and 16 bases separated the two germline ends. In nucleotides, the CDR3 is TGTGCCAGCAGCTCCCGACTCCTTCGGGATACGCAGTATTTT. Translation: CASSSRLLRDTQYF.

The chain uses TRBV25-1 and TRBJ2-7; D remains unclear. V lost 5 bases to trimming and J lost 0 bases, with 11 bases between them. Germline loops: CDR1 MGHDK, CDR2 SYGVNS. This CDR3 comprises 14 residues. DNA of the CDR3: TGTGCCAGCAGTCCCCGACAAAGCTCCTACGAGCAGTACTTC. Translation gives CASSPRQSSYEQYF.

This CDR3 is CASSAASRKNTEAFF. CDR3 DNA: TGCGCCAGCAGCGCAGCTAGTAGGAAAAACACTGAAGCTTTCTTT. This chain joins TRBV5-1 and TRBJ1-1; the D is unclear. With 4 bases removed from V and 2 bases from J, the gap between germline ends came to 15 bases. Germline V CDR1 and CDR2: SGHRS, YFSETQ. This CDR3 is 15 amino acids long.

The V call is TRBV10-3, the J call TRBJ1-2; D unresolved. The V gene lost 3 bases and the J gene lost 4 bases, with 9 bases spanning the gap. Germline V gene lookup returns CDR1 ENHRY and CDR2 SYGVKD. There are 13 residues in the CDR3. The CDR3 loop is CAISETGPYGYTF. The CDR3 nucleotides read TGTGCCATCAGTGAAACGGGTCCCTATGGCTACACCTTC.

The chain recombines TRBV29-1 with TRBJ2-3; perhaps TRBD2 as D (5 bases). V was clipped by 5 bases and J by 4 bases, with 13 bases between them. This CDR3 has 13 amino acids. Germline CDR1 reads SQVTM; CDR2 reads ANQGSEA. CDR3 residues: CSVRASNADTQYF. CDR3 sequence (DNA): TGCAGCGTTAGGGCTAGCAATGCAGATACGCAGTATTTT.

V gene TRBV5-1 combines with J gene TRBJ1-6; 7 bases agree with TRBD1. Germline V CDR1 and CDR2: SGHRS, YFSETQ. Trimming at V came to 0 bases and at J to 0 bases, leaving 3 bases not matched to a gene. This CDR3 contains 17 residues. Here the CDR3 reads CASSLDSGGSYNSPLHF. CDR3 bases: TGCGCCAGCAGCTTGGATTCAGGGGGCTCCTATAATTCACCCCTCCACTTT.

In its sample, this clone was seen a few times. This rearrangement joins TRBV5-6 to TRBJ2-5; a weak D match, TRBD2 (5 bases). The CDR3 consists of 13 residues. Per germline, CDR1 SGHDT and CDR2 YYEEEE. The germline V and J ends were trimmed by 4 bases and 7 bases, with 14 bases remaining between them. The CDR3 nucleotides read TGTGCCAGCAGCCGACTTACGGGGAGGACCCAGTACTTC. Translation gives CASSRLTGRTQYF.

This chain connects TRBV10-3 to TRBJ2-7, with 9 nucleotides matching TRBD1. The germline V gene encodes CDR1 ENHRY and CDR2 SYGVKD. The CDR3 runs 14 residues. J gave up 3 bases and V 8 bases, and 8 bases lay outside the gene matches. In DNA, the CDR3 is TGTGCCATCCGAGGGACAGGGAGTGGCTACGAGCAGTACTTC. Its translation: CAIRGTGSGYEQYF.

There are a few counts of this clone. This rearrangement joins TRBV5-1 to TRBJ2-3, with 7 nucleotides matching TRBD2. Germline lookup yields CDR1 SGHRS and CDR2 YFSETQ. V gave up 2 bases and J gave up 5 bases; unmatched junction bases: 5. The CDR3 spans 14 residues. CDR3 coding DNA: TGCGCCAGCAGCTTTGGACTAGAAGGAGATACGCAGTATTTT. Amino acids: CASSFGLEGDTQYF.

The J gene is TRBJ1-2, the V gene TRBV6-1; D is perhaps TRBD1 (5 bases). V gave up 3 bases and J gave up 7 bases, with 15 bases separating them. Looked up from germline, CDR1 is MNHNS and CDR2 is SASEGT. The CDR3 length is 14 residues. This CDR3 reads CASSDGGAAGGYTF. In DNA, the CDR3 is TGTGCCAGCAGTGACGGCGGGGCAGCCGGTGGCTACACCTTC.

In DNA, the CDR3 is TGTGCCAGTAGTATGACAGGGAACACCGGGGAGCTGTTTTTT. This gives the protein CASSMTGNTGELFF. The chain joins TRBV19 to TRBJ2-2, with TRBD1 as a possible D gene (6 bases). The germline V gene encodes CDR1 LNHDA and CDR2 SQIVND (reference sequence). The CDR3 sequence is 14 residues long. V lost 3 bases and J lost 1, with 6 bases in between.

The chain combines TRBV6-1 with TRBJ1-2, with TRBD1 matching 9 bases. The junction had 9 bases not matched to a gene; V was cut back by 3 bases and J by 7 bases. The CDR3 is made up of 15 amino acids. Per the germline V gene, CDR1 is MNHNS and CDR2 is SASEGT. CDR3 in DNA: TGTGCCAGCAGTGAGTTGGGGACAGGGAGCGGTGGCTACACCTTC. It is translated as CASSELGTGSGGYTF.

The J gene is TRBJ1-5, the V gene TRBV2; a weak D match, TRBD1 (5 bases). V gave up 2 bases and J gave up 7 bases, with 18 bases separating them. This CDR3 has 16 residues. Germline CDR1 reads SNHLY; CDR2 reads FYNNEI. The CDR3 protein is CASSEQGQAGRQPQHF. In nucleotides, the CDR3 is TGTGCCAGCAGTGAACAGGGCCAGGCAGGTCGGCAGCCCCAGCATTTT.

The V gene is TRBV19, the J gene TRBJ2-7; D is ambiguous. This CDR3 has 13 residues. V was clipped by 6 bases and J by 1 base, with 10 bases between them. Germline CDR1 LNHDA, CDR2 SQIVND (reference sequence). This CDR3 reads CASSATLSYEQYF. The CDR3 DNA sequence: TGTGCCAGTAGCGCCACTCTTTCCTACGAGCAGTACTTC.

The J gene is TRBJ2-1, the V gene TRBV7-6; TRBD2 might be the D (5 bases). The CDR3 is 15 amino acids. CDR1 is SGHVS and CDR2 is FNYEAQ in the germline V gene. V shed 2 bases and J shed 6 bases, with 14 bases lying between them. The CDR3 DNA reads TGTGCCAGCAGCTTACTAAGCGGAGCCCCCAATGAGCAGTTCTTC. Its protein is CASSLLSGAPNEQFF.

The V and J genes are TRBV5-4 and TRBJ2-7, with TRBD2 identical over 15 bases. Per the germline V gene, CDR1 is SGHNT and CDR2 is YYREEE (reference sequence). V dropped 1 base and J dropped 6; count of bases not matched to a gene: 5. CDR3 length: 16 amino acids. This CDR3 reads CASSLRTSGGASEQYF. CDR3 nucleotides: TGTGCCAGCAGCTTGAGGACTAGCGGGGGGGCGAGCGAGCAGTACTTC.

V is TRBV6-5 and J is TRBJ1-6, with 7 bases fitting TRBD1. After removal of 2 bases from V and 5 bases from J, the junction contained 6 bases not matched to a gene. This CDR3 has 16 residues. Germline V gives CDR1 MNHEY, CDR2 SVGAGI. Written as DNA, the CDR3 is TGTGCCAGCAGTTACACGACAGGGTCTCATAATTCACCCCTCCACTTT. Encoded protein: CASSYTTGSHNSPLHF.

This rearrangement joins TRBV3-1 (or the pseudogene TRBV3-2) to TRBJ2-7; D remains ambiguous. Trimming cost V 1 base and J 7 bases, with 8 bases left between them. This CDR3 spans 12 amino acids. Germline CDR1 LGHDT, CDR2 YNNKEL (reference sequence). CDR3 in DNA: TGTGCCAGCAGCCAAGTCGCTCGGGAGCAGTACTTC. The encoded protein is CASSQVAREQYF.

The chain links TRBV5-1 to TRBJ2-7; 9 nucleotides line up with TRBD1. V was clipped by 4 bases and J by 5 bases; unmatched bases: 1. CDR1 is SGHRS and CDR2 is YFSETQ in the germline V gene. This CDR3 region has 12 residues. The chain's CDR3 is CASSRDRDEQYF. The DNA for the CDR3 is TGCGCCAGCAGCAGGGACAGGGACGAGCAGTACTTC.

This clone was observed a handful of times. This chain uses TRBV7-3 with TRBJ2-2; no reliable D call. The germline V gene encodes CDR1 SGHTA and CDR2 FQGTGA. Trimming took off 3 bases at V and 1 base at J, with 6 bases between the two ends. The CDR3 is 14 amino acids. The DNA for the CDR3 is TGTGCCAGCAGCTTGGGCGTGAACACCGGGGAGCTGTTTTTT. This sequence encodes CASSLGVNTGELFF.

This chain uses TRBV7-8 with TRBJ1-2; 9 bases agree with TRBD1. The V gene end was trimmed by 3 bases and the J gene end by 2 bases; junction bases not matched to a gene: 1. This CDR3 spans 14 amino acids. The germline gives CDR1 SGHVS, CDR2 FQNEAQ. This CDR3 reads CASSLGQGNYGYTF. DNA for the CDR3: TGTGCCAGCAGCTTGGGACAGGGAAACTATGGCTACACCTTC.

The CDR3 spells CASSEGRLNTIYF. The CDR3 DNA is TGTGCCAGTAGTGAAGGTCGACTAAACACCATATATTTT. The chain employs TRBV19 and TRBJ1-3; no definite D call. Trimming stripped 5 bases from V and 6 bases from J, with 11 bases between. The length of the CDR3 is 13 residues. The germline gives CDR1 LNHDA, CDR2 SQIVND (reference sequence).

The rearrangement joins TRBV27 to TRBJ1-5; tentatively, D is TRBD1 (5 bases). The CDR3 covers 15 residues. V was clipped by 5 bases and J by 2 bases, with 13 bases between them. Germline CDR1 is MNHEY and CDR2 is SMNVEV (reference sequence). The CDR3 DNA sequence: TGTGCCAGCAGTCCCCAGGGTAGAGGCAATCAGCCCCAGCATTTT. Translated: CASSPQGRGNQPQHF.